What follows are 29 T cell receptor beta chains derived from one specimen sequenced in a study of tumor-infiltrating lymphocytes in localized non-small cell lung cancer. Using immunoSEQ multiplex PCR, the repertoire was profiled, and TCRdb retains in-frame clones only, with some absent. The table shows approximately 17,000 clones, with roughly 73% occurring only once. The material sequenced was lung tumor tissue. The receptors here all came from a human donor with non-small cell lung cancer.

The chain has TRBV9 and TRBJ2-3; D might be TRBD2 (5 bases). V lost 4 bases and J lost 6, with 15 bases in between. Germline V CDR1 and CDR2: SGDLS, YYNGEE. This CDR3 comprises 14 residues. This chain's CDR3 is CASSPRVSSDTQYF. The CDR3 coding sequence is TGTGCCAGCAGCCCGCGGGTCTCTAGCGATACGCAGTATTTT.

The gene calls are TRBV5-6 and TRBJ2-1; maybe TRBD1 (5 bases). This CDR3 comprises 16 residues. The ends were cut back, 2 bases at V and 0 bases at J, with 12 bases in the middle. In germline, CDR1 is SGHDT, CDR2 YYEEEE. CDR3 amino acids: CASSFLGRSSYNEQFF. DNA for the CDR3: TGTGCCAGCAGCTTCTTGGGGCGGAGCTCCTACAATGAGCAGTTCTTC. The full variable domain, in which reference TRBV5-6 and TRBJ2-1 provide the parts outside the CDR3, is DAGVTQSPTHLIKTRGQQVTLRCSPKSGHDTVSWYQQALGQGPQFIFQYYEEEERQRGNFPDRFSGHQFPNYSSELNVNALLLGDSALYLCASSFLGRSSYNEQFFGPGTRLTVL.

To note about this clone: At one end the junction does not follow the germline gene, possibly because of a read error. The genes are TRBV6-4 and TRBJ2-1, with 9 bases matching TRBD2. The CDR3 totals 14 residues. CDR1 is MRHNA, CDR2 SNTAGT, per germline. The CDR3 protein is CASSRLPRGGLGVF. CDR3 sequence (DNA): TGTGCCAGCAGTCGGCTTCCGCGGGGGGGACTTGGGGTCTTC.

This rearrangement joins TRBV6-1 to TRBJ1-6; TRBD1 is a possible D gene (6 bases). CDR1 and CDR2 from the germline V gene are MNHNS and SASEGT. This CDR3 region has 13 residues. The CDR3 here is CGGGGSYNSPLHF. The CDR3 DNA reads as TGTGGGGGAGGGGGCTCCTATAATTCACCCCTCCACTTT.

V and J are TRBV6-5 and TRBJ1-6; 7 bases match TRBD1. Germline-derived CDR1 and CDR2 are MNHEY and SVGAGI. Trimming cost V 5 bases and J 9 bases; bases outside gene matches: 1. The CDR3 is 12 amino acids. CDR3 nucleotide sequence: TGTGCCAGCAGTCGGACAGGTTCACCCCTCCACTTT. It translates to CASSRTGSPLHF.

The genes are TRBV30 and TRBJ2-1, with 12 nucleotides matching TRBD2. The CDR3 loop spans 18 amino acids. Trimming took 7 bases from V and 0 from J; bases not matched to a gene: 13. CDR1 and CDR2 (germline): GTSNPN, SVGIG (reference sequence). CDR3: CAYHKGTSGLSSYNEQFF. Here the CDR3 DNA reads TGTGCCTACCATAAGGGGACTAGCGGGCTCAGCTCCTACAATGAGCAGTTCTTC.

This clone showed up just a few times. The chain joins TRBV7-3 to TRBJ1-2, with 9 bases identical to TRBD1. This CDR3 spans 15 amino acids. From germline, CDR1 is SGHTA and CDR2 FQGTGA. With V trimmed by 0 bases and J by 10 bases, 9 bases remained unmatched. The CDR3 region has the DNA TGTGCCAGCAGCTTAACGCCGGGACAGGGTGATTCCTACACCTTC. It yields the protein CASSLTPGQGDSYTF.

V and J are TRBV25-1 and TRBJ1-2; D ambiguous. The CDR3 spans 15 residues. Germline CDR1 reads MGHDK; CDR2 reads SYGVNS. With 0 bases removed from V and 5 bases from J, the gap between germline ends came to 13 bases. CDR3 nucleotides: TGTGCCAGCAGTGAATATTGGAGGGAGGCTTATGGCTACACCTTC. This encodes CASSEYWREAYGYTF.

The genes are TRBV7-8 and TRBJ2-1, with 8 bases fitting TRBD2. The CDR3 covers 14 residues. V gave up 10 bases and J gave up 7 bases; unmatched junction bases: 12. Germline CDR1 is SGHVS and CDR2 is FQNEAQ. The CDR3: CATIDWTSTNEQFF. For the CDR3, the DNA is TGTGCCACCATTGATTGGACTAGCACGAATGAGCAGTTCTTC.

This chain uses TRBV19 with TRBJ2-7; D possibly corresponds to TRBD2 (6 bases). V was pared by 4 bases and J by 3 bases, with 13 bases between. Germline V gene sequence: CDR1 LNHDA, CDR2 SQIVND (reference sequence). This CDR3 is built from 14 residues. In nucleotides, the CDR3 is TGTGCCAGTAGTAAGGTCGGGAGCAGCTACGAGCAGTACTTC. Protein sequence: CASSKVGSSYEQYF.

The J gene is TRBJ2-7, the V gene TRBV6-1; TRBD1 agrees at 7 bases. Trimming cost V 7 bases and J 5 bases; bases outside gene matches: 11. Germline V lookup: CDR1 MNHNS, CDR2 SASEGT. CDR3 length equals 14 residues. The CDR3, as DNA: TGTGCCAGCATCAACTACGACAGGGTTGACGAGCAGTACTTC. Translated, it gives CASINYDRVDEQYF.

This clone turned up a few times. The chain combines TRBV28 with TRBJ1-4; 8 bases map to TRBD1. The CDR3 contains 14 residues. CDR1 and CDR2 from the germline V gene are MDHEN and SYDVKM. The junction had 5 bases not matched to a gene; V was cut back by 3 bases and J by 8 bases. The DNA for the CDR3 is TGTGCCAGCAGTTTCATGACAGGGGAGGAAAAACTGTTTTTT. It translates to CASSFMTGEEKLFF.

This clone has a handful of counts. The CDR3 spells CASSSGQASYAFF. CDR3 coding DNA: TGTGCCAGCAGTTCCGGACAGGCCTCCTACGCTTTCTTT. J is TRBJ1-1 and V is TRBV28, with 7 bases aligning to TRBD1. Germline V CDR1 and CDR2: MDHEN, SYDVKM. This CDR3 is 13 amino acids long. The junction had 10 bases not matched to a gene; V was cut back by 4 bases and J by 11 bases.

The chain has TRBV27 and TRBJ1-4; D is unresolved. CDR3 length: 14 residues. V was cut by 2 bases and J by 8 bases, with 12 bases left in between. Germline-derived CDR1 and CDR2 are MNHEY and SMNVEV (reference sequence). As DNA, the CDR3 is TGTGCCAGCAGTTTAACATGGTCAGCGGAAAAACTGTTTTTT. This gives the protein CASSLTWSAEKLFF.

The CDR3 DNA sequence: TGCGCCAGCAGCTTGGGGCAGGGAGTCAGGGAGCAGTACTTC. This gives the protein CASSLGQGVREQYF. The gene calls are TRBV5-1 and TRBJ2-7; D tentatively reads TRBD1 or TRBD2 (5 bases each). CDR3 size: 14 residues. Between the trimmed V and J ends, which lost 0 bases and 7 bases, there was a span of 14 bases. Looked up from germline, CDR1 is SGHRS and CDR2 is YFSETQ.

This chain joins TRBV5-4 and TRBJ2-3, with TRBD2 as a possible D gene (6 bases). Germline values: CDR1 SGHNT, CDR2 YYREEE (reference sequence). This CDR3 has 15 residues. V was clipped by 2 bases and J by 6 bases, with 16 bases between them. DNA of the CDR3: TGTGCCAGCAGCTTAGGCGGGCAGGAGGGGGATACGCAGTATTTT. It translates to CASSLGGQEGDTQYF. The variable domain in full, completed from reference TRBV5-4 and TRBJ2-3, reads ETGVTQSPTHLIKTRGQQVTLRCSSQSGHNTVSWYQQALGQGPQFIFQYYREEENGRGNFPPRFSGLQFPNYSSELNVNALELDDSALYLCASSLGGQEGDTQYFGPGTRLTVL.

The chain couples TRBV7-9 to TRBJ2-3; TRBD2 matches 12 bases. The germline gives CDR1 SEHNR, CDR2 FQNEAQ (reference sequence). Trimming took 4 bases from V and 3 from J; bases not matched to a gene: 5. The CDR3 covers 16 residues. CDR3 amino acids: CASSSTSGGWTDTQYF. CDR3 DNA sequence: TGTGCCAGCAGCTCAACTAGCGGGGGGTGGACAGATACGCAGTATTTT.

This clone was counted once. This chain connects TRBV9 to TRBJ2-5; TRBD1 matches 7 bases. Germline V gives CDR1 SGDLS, CDR2 YYNGEE. This CDR3 is built from 14 residues. The V and J ends lost 0 bases and 3 bases, in that order; junction bases with no gene match: 2. Here the CDR3 reads CASSVGDRKETQYF. CDR3 in DNA: TGTGCCAGCAGCGTAGGGGACAGAAAAGAGACCCAGTACTTC. The variable domain in full, completed from reference TRBV9 and TRBJ2-5, reads DSGVTQTPKHLITATGQRVTLRCSPRSGDLSVYWYQQSLDQGLQFLIQYYNGEERAKGNILERFSAQQFPDLHSELNLSSLELGDSALYFCASSVGDRKETQYFGPGTRLLVL.

This clone showed up just a few times. V gene TRBV2 combines with J gene TRBJ1-5, with D perhaps TRBD1 (6 bases). Germline assignment: CDR1 SNHLY and CDR2 FYNNEI. CDR3 length equals 14 residues. The V and J ends lost 8 bases and 4 bases respectively, with 15 bases between them. This CDR3 is CASALEGGNQPQHF. The DNA for the CDR3 is TGTGCCAGCGCCTTAGAGGGGGGTAATCAGCCCCAGCATTTT.

V and J are TRBV28 and TRBJ2-4; a weak D match, TRBD2 (6 bases). The CDR3 runs to 14 residues. Trimming pared 5 bases from V and 3 bases from J, leaving 11 bases between. In germline, CDR1 is MDHEN, CDR2 SYDVKM. The CDR3 reads CASSVADIKNIQYF. DNA of the CDR3: TGTGCCAGCAGTGTAGCGGATATCAAAAACATTCAGTACTTC. The full variable domain, in which reference TRBV28 and TRBJ2-4 provide the parts outside the CDR3, is DVKVTQSSRYLVKRTGEKVFLECVQDMDHENMFWYRQDPGLGLRLIYFSYDVKMKEKGDIPEGYSVSREKKERFSLILESASTNQTSMYLCASSVADIKNIQYFGAGTRLSVL.

The chain has TRBV6-5 and TRBJ2-7, with D perhaps matching TRBD1 or TRBD2 (5 bases each). The germline V gene has CDR1 MNHEY and CDR2 SVGAGI. V lost 6 bases and J lost 0, with 15 bases in between. This CDR3 is 15 amino acids long. The CDR3 reads CASRSRDASSYEQYF. The CDR3 bases are TGTGCCAGCAGATCCCGGGACGCGAGCTCCTACGAGCAGTACTTC.

This clone is categorized as medium-sized (0.01 to 0.1%). This sequence joins TRBV6-8 and TRBJ1-2, with D perhaps TRBD1 (5 bases). Trimming shortened V by 8 bases and J by 7 bases, and 32 bases separated the two germline ends. The V gene's germline CDR1 is MNHGY and CDR2 SAAAGT. This CDR3 spans 18 amino acids. CDR3 region: CASRSLAGGRPSLVGYTF. The CDR3 coding sequence is TGTGCCAGCCGCTCCTTGGCGGGGGGACGGCCCAGCCTGGTTGGCTACACCTTC.

V is TRBV7-9 and J is TRBJ2-5; D remains ambiguous. Germline CDR1 SEHNR, CDR2 FQNEAQ (reference sequence). This CDR3 has 15 residues. Trimming shortened V by 1 base and J by 2 bases, and 11 bases separated the two germline ends. CDR3 sequence reads: CASSLGGSRQETQYF. CDR3 nucleotide sequence: TGTGCCAGCAGCTTAGGGGGTTCAAGGCAAGAGACCCAGTACTTC.

The chain couples TRBV6-5 to TRBJ2-6; the D is unclear. The CDR3 has 14 residues. From germline, CDR1 is MNHEY and CDR2 SVGAGI. The V and J ends lost 8 bases and 0 bases respectively, with 8 bases between them. CDR3 sequence (DNA): TGTGCCAGCTGTCTAGGCTCTGGGGCCAACGTCCTGACTTTC. It is translated as CASCLGSGANVLTF.

The chain carries TRBV11-2 and TRBJ2-5; 12 bases are shared with TRBD2. The CDR3 is 14 residues long. CDR1 is SGHAT, CDR2 FQNNGV, per germline. J gave up 6 bases and V 5 bases, and 4 bases lay outside the gene matches. The CDR3, as DNA: TGTGCCAGCAGCCTGACTAGCGGGAGCAAGACCCAGTACTTC. This sequence encodes CASSLTSGSKTQYF.

The chain combines TRBV19 with TRBJ1-3, with TRBD1 matching over 7 bases. CDR3 length: 17 residues. The germline gives CDR1 LNHDA, CDR2 SQIVND (reference sequence). V gave up 7 bases and J gave up 0 bases; unmatched junction bases: 12. As DNA, the CDR3 is TGTGCCAGTACTAGACGAACAGGGGCCCACTCTGGAAACACCATATATTTT. As protein: CASTRRTGAHSGNTIYF. The variable domain in full, with the rest retrieved from reference TRBV19 and TRBJ1-3, is DGGITQSPKYLFRKEGQNVTLSCEQNLNHDAMYWYRQDPGQGLRLIYYSQIVNDFQKGDIAEGYSVSREKKESFPLTVTSAQKNPTAFYLCASTRRTGAHSGNTIYFGEGSWLTVV.

This chain links TRBV19 with TRBJ2-5; D unclear. The V gene's germline CDR1 is LNHDA and CDR2 SQIVND (reference sequence). The CDR3 sequence is 13 residues long. V lost 3 bases to trimming and J lost 5 bases, with 10 bases between them. The CDR3 region is CASSMRLRETQYF. In nucleotides, the CDR3 is TGTGCCAGTAGTATGCGCCTAAGGGAGACCCAGTACTTC. The entire variable domain, with the rest obtained from reference TRBV19 and TRBJ2-5, is as follows: DGGITQSPKYLFRKEGQNVTLSCEQNLNHDAMYWYRQDPGQGLRLIYYSQIVNDFQKGDIAEGYSVSREKKESFPLTVTSAQKNPTAFYLCASSMRLRETQYFGPGTRLLVL.

The V and J genes are TRBV10-1 and TRBJ2-3, with TRBD2 as a possible D gene (5 bases). This CDR3 contains 13 residues. V lost 6 bases and J lost 2, with 9 bases in between. CDR1 and CDR2 (germline): WNHNN, SYGVQD (reference sequence). CDR3 amino acids: CASRGADTDTQYF. The CDR3 DNA sequence: TGCGCCAGCAGAGGAGCGGACACAGATACGCAGTATTTT.

The rearrangement joins TRBV30 to TRBJ2-5, with TRBD2 matching 15 bases. With the DNA end fitting TRBJ2-7 better, the J assignment may be wrong. The CDR3 loop spans 17 amino acids. The germline V gene has CDR1 GTSNPN and CDR2 SVGIG (reference sequence). The CDR3: CALQGGTSGRSSYEQYF. The CDR3 region has the DNA TGTGCCCTGCAGGGCGGGACTAGCGGGAGGTCCTCCTACGAGCAGTACTTC.